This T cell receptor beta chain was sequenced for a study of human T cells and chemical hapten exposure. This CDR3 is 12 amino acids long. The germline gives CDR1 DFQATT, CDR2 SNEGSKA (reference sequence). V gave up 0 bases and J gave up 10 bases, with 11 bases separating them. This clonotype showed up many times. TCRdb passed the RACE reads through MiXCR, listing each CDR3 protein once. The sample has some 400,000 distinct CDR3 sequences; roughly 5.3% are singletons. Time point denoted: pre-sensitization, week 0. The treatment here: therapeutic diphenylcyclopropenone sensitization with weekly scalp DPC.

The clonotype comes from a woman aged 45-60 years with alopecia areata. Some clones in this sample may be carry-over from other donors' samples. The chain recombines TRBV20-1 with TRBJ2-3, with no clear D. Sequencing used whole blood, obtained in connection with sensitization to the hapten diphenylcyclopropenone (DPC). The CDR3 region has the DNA TGCAGTGCTAGAGATCAAGGGTGGGCGCAGTATTTT. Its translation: CSARDQGWAQYF.